The entry that follows covers one T cell receptor (beta chain) sequence. Its target is not known. The sample is drawn from a study of cytomegalovirus exposure and HLA in healthy donors. 13 Jbeta primers and 60 Vbeta primers were used for the PCR. Profiling relied on immunoSEQ multiplex PCR, and the TCRdb table lists in-frame clones only, not all of them. The sample includes 100,000 to 150,000 clones, about 70% of them seen just once. Overall study results and limits: The study designated 150 or so TCR beta chains cytomegalovirus-associated. A later analysis appeared to link common viral pathogens to several of the most significant clusters.

The receptor was isolated from a woman in her fifties or sixties in good health and CMV-seropositive. Material: PBMCs.

This CDR3 is CASSLKPPGRGQYF. As DNA, the CDR3 is TGCGCCAGCAGCTTGAAGCCGCCGGGGAGAGGGCAGTATTTT. The V call is TRBV5-1, the J call TRBJ2-3; possible D gene TRBD2, 5 bases. The V gene's germline CDR1 is SGHRS and CDR2 YFSETQ. The CDR3 has 14 residues. V gave up 1 base and J gave up 11 bases, with 17 bases separating them.